This T cell receptor beta chain was captured in a study of memory CD4+ T cells and cytomegalovirus serostatus. Study-level background: Healthy Belgian adult donors included about nine CMV-positive and some 23 CMV-negative people.

Single viable CD3+CD4+CD8-CD45RO+ cells were sorted as the memory CD4+ T cells. Measured with immunoSEQ multiplex PCR; TCRdb has only the in-frame clones, and not every one. The sample holds tens of thousands of clones; about 80% are singletons and the top ten take approximately 1.8%. This clone is a singleton in its sample. The antigen is not known. Other DNA sequences of this sample code for an identical CDR3. General observations from the study: The CMV-associated TCR signature appears largely within the CD4+ memory repertoire.

The V end lost 6 bases, the J end lost 0 bases, and 6 bases lay between the germline ends. The CDR3 loop spans 12 amino acids. Germline CDR1 and CDR2: LNHDA and SQIVND (reference sequence). The sequence derives from an adult in good health and CMV-seronegative. The chain carries TRBV19 and TRBJ2-7; no clear D. The sample was memory CD4+ T cells from blood. The CDR3: CASSQSSYEQYF. CDR3 coding DNA: TGTGCCAGTAGCCAAAGCTCCTACGAGCAGTACTTC.